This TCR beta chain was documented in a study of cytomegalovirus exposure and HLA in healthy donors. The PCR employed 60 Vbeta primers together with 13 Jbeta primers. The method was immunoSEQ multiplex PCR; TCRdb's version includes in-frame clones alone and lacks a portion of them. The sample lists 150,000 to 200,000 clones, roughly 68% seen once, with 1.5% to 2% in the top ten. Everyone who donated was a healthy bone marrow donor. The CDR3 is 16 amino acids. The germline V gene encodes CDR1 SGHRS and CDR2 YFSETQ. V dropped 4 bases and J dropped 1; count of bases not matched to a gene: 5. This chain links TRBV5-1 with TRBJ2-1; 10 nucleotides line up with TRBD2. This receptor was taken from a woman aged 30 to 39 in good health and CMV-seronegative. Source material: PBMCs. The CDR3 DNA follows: TGCGCCAGCAGCATCGGACTAGCGGCATCCTACAATGAGCAGTTCTTC. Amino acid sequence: CASSIGLAASYNEQFF.